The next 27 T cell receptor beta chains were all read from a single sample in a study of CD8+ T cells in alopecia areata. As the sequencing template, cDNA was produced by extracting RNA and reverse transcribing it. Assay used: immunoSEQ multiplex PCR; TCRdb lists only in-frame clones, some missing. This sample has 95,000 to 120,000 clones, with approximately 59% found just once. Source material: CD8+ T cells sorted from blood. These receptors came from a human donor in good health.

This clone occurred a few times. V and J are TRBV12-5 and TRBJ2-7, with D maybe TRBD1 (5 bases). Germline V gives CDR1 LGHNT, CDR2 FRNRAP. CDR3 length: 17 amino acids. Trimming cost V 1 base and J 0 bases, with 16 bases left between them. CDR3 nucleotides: TGTGCTAGTGGTTTGGAAAGGGGCTCCTTCCCCTCCTACGAGCAGTACTTC. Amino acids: CASGLERGSFPSYEQYF.

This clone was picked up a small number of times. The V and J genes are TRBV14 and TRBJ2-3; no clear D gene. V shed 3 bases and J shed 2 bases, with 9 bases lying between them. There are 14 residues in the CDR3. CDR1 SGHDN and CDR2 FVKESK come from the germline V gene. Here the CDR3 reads CASSHPRHTDTQYF. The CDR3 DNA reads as TGTGCCAGCAGCCACCCCAGACACACAGATACGCAGTATTTT.

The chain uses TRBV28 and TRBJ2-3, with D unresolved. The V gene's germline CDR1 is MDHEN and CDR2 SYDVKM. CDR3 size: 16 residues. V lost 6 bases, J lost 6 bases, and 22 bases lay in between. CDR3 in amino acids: CASSPTGRLDWDTQYF. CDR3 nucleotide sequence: TGTGCCAGCAGCCCAACGGGTAGGCTAGATTGGGATACGCAGTATTTT.

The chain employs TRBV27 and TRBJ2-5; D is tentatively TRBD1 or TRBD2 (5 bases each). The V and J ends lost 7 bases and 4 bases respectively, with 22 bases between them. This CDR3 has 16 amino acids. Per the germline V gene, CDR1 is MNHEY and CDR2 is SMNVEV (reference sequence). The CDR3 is CASNQVFAGTVETQYF. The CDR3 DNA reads TGTGCCAGCAATCAGGTTTTTGCTGGGACGGTAGAGACCCAGTACTTC.

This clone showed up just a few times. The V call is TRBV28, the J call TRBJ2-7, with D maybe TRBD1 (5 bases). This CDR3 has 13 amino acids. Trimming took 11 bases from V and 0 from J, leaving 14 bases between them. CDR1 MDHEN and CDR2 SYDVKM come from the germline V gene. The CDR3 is CAWGPRASYEQYF. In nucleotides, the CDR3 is TGTGCCTGGGGCCCTCGGGCCTCCTACGAGCAGTACTTC.

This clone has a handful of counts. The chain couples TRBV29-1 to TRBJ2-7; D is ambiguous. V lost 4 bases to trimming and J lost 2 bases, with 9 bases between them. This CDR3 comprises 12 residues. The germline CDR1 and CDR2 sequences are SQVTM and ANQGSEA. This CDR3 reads CSVGGETYEQYF. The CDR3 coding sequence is TGCAGCGTTGGTGGCGAAACCTACGAGCAGTACTTC.

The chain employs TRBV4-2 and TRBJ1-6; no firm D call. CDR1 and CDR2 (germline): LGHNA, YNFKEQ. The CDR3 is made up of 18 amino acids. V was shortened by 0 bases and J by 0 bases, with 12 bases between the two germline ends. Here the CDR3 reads CASSQDLLYNSYNSPLHF. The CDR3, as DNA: TGTGCCAGCAGCCAAGATCTGCTCTACAACTCCTATAATTCACCCCTCCACTTT.

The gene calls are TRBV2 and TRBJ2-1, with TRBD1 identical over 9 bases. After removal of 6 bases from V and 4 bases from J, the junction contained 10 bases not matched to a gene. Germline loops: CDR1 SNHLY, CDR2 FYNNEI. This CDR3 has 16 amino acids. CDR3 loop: CASRGQGSGPYNEQFF. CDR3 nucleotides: TGTGCCAGCAGAGGACAGGGGAGTGGACCGTACAATGAGCAGTTCTTC.

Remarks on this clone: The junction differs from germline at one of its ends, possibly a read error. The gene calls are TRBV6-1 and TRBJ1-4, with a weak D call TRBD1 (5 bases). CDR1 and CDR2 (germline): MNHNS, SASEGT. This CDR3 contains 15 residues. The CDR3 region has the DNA TGTGCCTGCAGGGCCAGGGATGCAACTAATGAAAAACTGTTTTTT. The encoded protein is CACRARDATNEKLFF.

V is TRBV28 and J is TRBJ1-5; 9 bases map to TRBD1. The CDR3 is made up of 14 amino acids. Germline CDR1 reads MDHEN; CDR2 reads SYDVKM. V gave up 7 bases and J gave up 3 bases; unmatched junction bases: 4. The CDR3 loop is CASNGQGTNQPQHF. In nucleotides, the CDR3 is TGTGCCAGCAACGGACAGGGGACCAATCAGCCCCAGCATTTT.

This CDR3 is CASSQDRGETYEQYF. In DNA form, the CDR3 reads TGCGCCAGCAGCCAAGACAGGGGAGAAACCTACGAGCAGTACTTC. The V gene is TRBV4-1, the J gene TRBJ2-7; possible D gene TRBD1, 6 bases. The CDR3 consists of 15 residues. The V gene's germline CDR1 is MGHRA and CDR2 YSYEKL. Deletions cut 0 bases from V and 2 bases from J, with 11 bases between.

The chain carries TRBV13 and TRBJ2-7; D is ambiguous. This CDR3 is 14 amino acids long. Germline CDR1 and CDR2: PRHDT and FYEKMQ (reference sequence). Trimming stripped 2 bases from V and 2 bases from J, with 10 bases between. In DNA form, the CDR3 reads TGTGCCAGCAGCTTATCTGGGTTCGCCTACGAGCAGTACTTC. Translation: CASSLSGFAYEQYF.

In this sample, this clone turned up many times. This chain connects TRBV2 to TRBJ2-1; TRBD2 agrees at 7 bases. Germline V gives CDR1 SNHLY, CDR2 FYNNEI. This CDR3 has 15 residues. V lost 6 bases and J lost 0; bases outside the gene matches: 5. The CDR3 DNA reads TGTGCCAGCAGCGGAGGCGGGAGCTCCTACAATGAGCAGTTCTTC. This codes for CASSGGGSSYNEQFF.

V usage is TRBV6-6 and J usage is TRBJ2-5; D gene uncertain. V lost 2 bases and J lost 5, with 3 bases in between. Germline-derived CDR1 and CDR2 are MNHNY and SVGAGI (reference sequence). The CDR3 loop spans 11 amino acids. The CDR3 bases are TGTGCCAGCAGTTACAGGGAGACCCAGTACTTC. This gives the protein CASSYRETQYF.

The DNA of the CDR3 is TGCGCCAGCAGCCAAGGGTTAGGGACGAGCACAGATACGCAGTATTTT. This translates into CASSQGLGTSTDTQYF. This chain connects TRBV4-3 to TRBJ2-3, with D tentatively TRBD1 or TRBD2 (5 bases each). CDR1 and CDR2 from the germline V gene are LGHNA and YSLEER. Trimming removed 1 base from V and 0 bases from J, with 11 bases in between. The CDR3 contains 16 residues.

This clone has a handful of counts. The CDR3 DNA sequence: TGTGCCAGCAGGGGGACAGTTGGGTCCTACGAGCAGTACTTC. It yields the protein CASRGTVGSYEQYF. The rearrangement joins TRBV6-1 to TRBJ2-7, with 7 bases fitting TRBD1. With 6 bases clipped from V and 1 base from J, the junction kept 6 bases outside the gene matches. Germline-derived CDR1 and CDR2 are MNHNS and SASEGT. CDR3 length: 14 amino acids.

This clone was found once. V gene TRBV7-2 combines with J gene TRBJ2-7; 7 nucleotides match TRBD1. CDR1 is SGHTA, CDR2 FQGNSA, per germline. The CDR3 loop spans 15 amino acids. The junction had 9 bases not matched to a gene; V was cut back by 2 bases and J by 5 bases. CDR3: CASSLYPGQPHEQYF. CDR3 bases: TGTGCCAGCAGCTTATACCCGGGACAGCCCCACGAGCAGTACTTC.

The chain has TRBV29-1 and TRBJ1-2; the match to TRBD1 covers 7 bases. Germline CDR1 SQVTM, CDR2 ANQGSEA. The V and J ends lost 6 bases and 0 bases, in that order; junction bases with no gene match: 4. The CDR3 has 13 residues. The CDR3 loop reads CSVETGSNYGYTF. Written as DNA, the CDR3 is TGCAGCGTAGAGACAGGGTCTAACTATGGCTACACCTTC.

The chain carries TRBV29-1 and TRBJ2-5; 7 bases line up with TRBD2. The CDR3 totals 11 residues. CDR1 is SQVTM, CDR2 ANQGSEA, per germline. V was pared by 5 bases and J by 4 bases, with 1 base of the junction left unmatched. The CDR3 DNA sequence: TGCAGCGTTTGGGGGGGAGAGACCCAGTACTTC. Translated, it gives CSVWGGETQYF.

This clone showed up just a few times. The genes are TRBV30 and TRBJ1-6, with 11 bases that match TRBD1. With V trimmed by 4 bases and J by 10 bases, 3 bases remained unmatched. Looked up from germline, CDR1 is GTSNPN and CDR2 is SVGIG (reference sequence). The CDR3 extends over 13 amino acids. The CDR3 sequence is CAWMDRGPSPLHF. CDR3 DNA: TGTGCCTGGATGGACAGGGGGCCCTCACCCCTCCACTTT.

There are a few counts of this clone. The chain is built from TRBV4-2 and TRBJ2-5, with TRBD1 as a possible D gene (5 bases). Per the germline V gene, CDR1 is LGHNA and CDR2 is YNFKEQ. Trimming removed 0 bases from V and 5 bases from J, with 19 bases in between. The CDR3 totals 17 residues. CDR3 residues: CASSQDHPWQGVETQYF. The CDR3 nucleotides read TGTGCCAGCAGCCAAGATCACCCTTGGCAGGGCGTGGAGACCCAGTACTTC.

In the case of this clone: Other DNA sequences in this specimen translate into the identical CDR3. Written as DNA, the CDR3 is TGTGCCACCGGCACTGGAAACACTGAAGCTTTCTTT. Translated, it gives CATGTGNTEAFF. This rearrangement joins TRBV19 to TRBJ1-1; the D is unclear. There are 12 residues in the CDR3. Germline-derived CDR1 and CDR2 are LNHDA and SQIVND (reference sequence). V lost 10 bases and J lost 2, with 11 bases in between.

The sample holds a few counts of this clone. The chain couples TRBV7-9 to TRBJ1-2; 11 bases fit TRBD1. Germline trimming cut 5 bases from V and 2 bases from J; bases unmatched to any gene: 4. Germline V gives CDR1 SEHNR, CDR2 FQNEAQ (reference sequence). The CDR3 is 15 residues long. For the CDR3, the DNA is TGTGCCAGCAGCCCTCGGACAGGGGGCAACTATGGCTACACCTTC. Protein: CASSPRTGGNYGYTF. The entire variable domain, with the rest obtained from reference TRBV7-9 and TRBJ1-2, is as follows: DTGVSQNPRHKITKRGQNVTFRCDPISEHNRLYWYRQTLGQGPEFLTYFQNEAQLEKSRLLSDRFSAERPKGSFSTLEIQRTEQGDSAMYLCASSPRTGGNYGYTFGSGTRLTVV.

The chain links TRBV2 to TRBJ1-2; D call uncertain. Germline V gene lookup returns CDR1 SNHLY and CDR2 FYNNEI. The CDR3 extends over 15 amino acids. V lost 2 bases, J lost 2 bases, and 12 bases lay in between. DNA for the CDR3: TGTGCCAGCAGTGAATTTCTTGGAGGGAACTATGGCTACACCTTC. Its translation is CASSEFLGGNYGYTF.

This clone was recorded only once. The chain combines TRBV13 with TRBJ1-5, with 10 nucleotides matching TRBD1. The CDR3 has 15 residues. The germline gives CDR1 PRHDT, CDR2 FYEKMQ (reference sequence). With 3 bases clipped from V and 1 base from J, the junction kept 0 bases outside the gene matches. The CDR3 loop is CASSLGQGSNQPQHF. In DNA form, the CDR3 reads TGTGCCAGCAGCTTGGGACAGGGGAGCAATCAGCCCCAGCATTTT.

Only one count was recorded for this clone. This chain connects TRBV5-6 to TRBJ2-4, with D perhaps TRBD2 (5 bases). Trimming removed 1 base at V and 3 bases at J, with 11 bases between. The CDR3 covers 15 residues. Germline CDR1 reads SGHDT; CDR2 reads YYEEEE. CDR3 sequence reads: CASSLFEGFKNIQYF. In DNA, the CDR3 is TGTGCCAGCAGCTTGTTTGAGGGATTCAAAAACATTCAGTACTTC.

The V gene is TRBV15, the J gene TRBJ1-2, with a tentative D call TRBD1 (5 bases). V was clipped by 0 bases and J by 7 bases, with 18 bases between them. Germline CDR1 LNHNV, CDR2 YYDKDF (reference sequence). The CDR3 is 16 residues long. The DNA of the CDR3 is TGTGCCACCAGCAGAGATCGGCTTGGGGGTTCCGGTGGCTACACCTTC. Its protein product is CATSRDRLGGSGGYTF.